One and the same sample provided the 8 T cell receptor beta chains below, sequenced in a study of persistence of HIV-infected CD4 T cells (dated by TCRdb to 2018 to 2020). Their antigens remain unidentified. The treatment or condition label here, explained by the study, means: suppressive antiretroviral therapy. A pool of overlapping HIV-1 Gag 15-mer peptides, at roughly 1 ug per peptide per mL, was used to stimulate the cells. Nonresponding CD40L-negative CD69-negative CD45RO-high memory CD4+ T cells were sorted as memory populations depleted of antigen-responding cells. The immunoSEQ hsTCRB assay version 4 in survey mode was used to sequence TCRbeta repertoires from genomic DNA. TCRdb mirrors the immuneACCESS table, restricted to in-frame sequences. Some clones are absent from its copies; in checked studies, under half trace to an unresolved V gene, and the reason for the others is unknown. Recorded for this sample are about 64,000 clones; about 69% of them occurred a single time. Over 1.5% of the sample is taken by the ten largest.

The material was CD4+ T cells sorted from PBMCs after roughly 18-hour stimulation, obtained from a patient who received antiretroviral therapy. The cell subset or site label here, explained by the study, means: CD40L-CD69- CD45RO-high memory CD4 T cells not responding to Gag peptides. The receptor source for this set is an adult man with HIV who was CMV-seropositive.

The chain joins TRBV6-5 to TRBJ1-6; D ambiguous. The CDR3 extends over 15 amino acids. Germline V gene data show CDR1 as MNHEY and CDR2 as SVGAGI. V gave up 10 bases and J gave up 9 bases, with 22 bases separating them. CDR3 sequence: CATSTPGQRRSPLHF. The CDR3 DNA reads TGTGCCACCTCTACGCCGGGCCAGAGGCGTTCACCCCTCCACTTT.

V is TRBV6-5 and J is TRBJ2-7, with D unresolved. V lost 3 bases to trimming and J lost 2 bases, with 14 bases between them. Germline V gene sequence: CDR1 MNHEY, CDR2 SVGAGI. This CDR3 has 15 residues. CDR3 bases: TGTGCCAGCAGTTATTCGGCGAGAACTACCTACGAGCAGTACTTC. Translated, it gives CASSYSARTTYEQYF.

The sample holds one count of this clone. The genes are TRBV18 and TRBJ1-1; unclear D gene. CDR3 length: 16 residues. Germline assignment: CDR1 KGHSH and CDR2 LQKENI. The ends were cut back, 1 base at V and 4 bases at J, with 16 bases in the middle. The CDR3 bases are TGTGCCAGCTCACCACTCGCTCCACGCGGAGGCACTGAAGCTTTCTTT. This encodes CASSPLAPRGGTEAFF.

The V gene is TRBV7-2, the J gene TRBJ2-2, with D possibly TRBD2 on 6 matching bases. This CDR3 comprises 15 residues. Germline V gene data show CDR1 as SGHTA and CDR2 as FQGNSA. V was trimmed by 8 bases and J by 4 bases, leaving 17 bases between them. CDR3: CASPYRRGITGELFF. In DNA form, the CDR3 reads TGTGCCAGCCCTTATAGGCGGGGAATCACCGGGGAGCTGTTTTTT.

V and J are TRBV15 and TRBJ1-2; unclear D gene. Trimming cost V 0 bases and J 7 bases, with 12 bases left between them. CDR1 LNHNV and CDR2 YYDKDF come from the germline V gene (reference sequence). CDR3 length: 14 residues. The CDR3 loop is CATSRDAGIGGYTF. CDR3 sequence (DNA): TGTGCCACCAGCAGAGATGCGGGGATTGGTGGCTACACCTTC.

This clone was seen only a few times. V is TRBV10-3 and J is TRBJ2-7; TRBD2 might be the D (7 bases). The CDR3 has 15 amino acids. From germline, CDR1 is ENHRY and CDR2 SYGVKD. V was pared by 0 bases and J by 7 bases, with 16 bases between. The CDR3 protein is CAISESRGGSQEQYF. DNA for the CDR3: TGTGCCATCAGTGAGTCGAGGGGGGGTTCTCAAGAGCAGTACTTC.

This clone was counted between two and nine times. V usage is TRBV10-2 and J usage is TRBJ2-3; no clear D. The length of the CDR3 is 11 residues. The V gene lost 8 bases and the J gene lost 5 bases, with 8 bases spanning the gap. Per germline, CDR1 WSHSY and CDR2 SAAADI. CDR3 sequence reads: CASGSGDTQYF. The CDR3 bases are TGCGCCAGCGGCTCTGGAGATACGCAGTATTTT.

This clone was found a few times. The chain is built from TRBV5-4 and TRBJ1-2, with a possible D match to TRBD1 (6 bases). The CDR3 is made up of 17 amino acids. The germline V gene has CDR1 SGHNT and CDR2 YYREEE (reference sequence). V lost 2 bases and J lost 6, with 23 bases in between. The CDR3 spells CASSLRVRRGRGDGYTF. The CDR3 region has the DNA TGTGCCAGCAGCTTACGAGTCCGGCGTGGCAGGGGTGATGGCTACACCTTC.